Sequencing of this TCR beta chain was carried out in a study of blood T cell repertoires in COVID-19. The wider study: Acute-phase and convalescent COVID-19 samples originated in the United States, Italy and Spain. Nucleic acid was either cDNA or gDNA, and it came from T cells, B-cell-depleted T cells, or PBMCs.

The assay was immunoSEQ multiplex PCR, and TCRdb's table has in-frame clones only and misses some. This sample yields approximately 330,000 clones, of which roughly 90% are seen a single time; 3% to 4% belongs to the top ten. This clone was picked up one time. Germline-derived CDR1 and CDR2 are SQVTM and ANQGSEA. The J segment lost 4 bases and the V segment lost 5 bases, leaving 15 bases of the junction unmatched. The CDR3 is made up of 16 amino acids. J is TRBJ1-1 and V is TRBV29-1; 8 positions match TRBD1. The sample was peripheral blood. This receptor was taken from a woman aged 50 to 60 with active or convalescent COVID-19. CDR3 region: CSVLGQGARFGTEAFF. The CDR3 DNA reads as TGCAGCGTTCTAGGTCAGGGGGCGCGGTTCGGCACTGAAGCTTTCTTT.